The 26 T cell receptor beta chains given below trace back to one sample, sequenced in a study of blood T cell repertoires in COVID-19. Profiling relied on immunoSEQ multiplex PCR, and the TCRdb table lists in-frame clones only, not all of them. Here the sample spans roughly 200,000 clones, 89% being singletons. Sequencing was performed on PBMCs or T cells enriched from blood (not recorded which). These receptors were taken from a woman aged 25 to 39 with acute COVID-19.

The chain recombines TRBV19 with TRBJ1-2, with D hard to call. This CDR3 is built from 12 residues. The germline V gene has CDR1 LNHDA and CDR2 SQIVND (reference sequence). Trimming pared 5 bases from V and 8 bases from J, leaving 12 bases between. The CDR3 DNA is TGTGCCAGTAGTTACAGTGAATCGGGCTACACCTTC. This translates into CASSYSESGYTF.

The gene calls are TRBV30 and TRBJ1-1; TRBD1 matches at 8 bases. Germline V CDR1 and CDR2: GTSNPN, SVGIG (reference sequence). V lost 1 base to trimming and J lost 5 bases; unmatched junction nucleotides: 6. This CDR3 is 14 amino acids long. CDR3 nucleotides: TGTGCCTGGAGTGGCGGGACAGGAGGGACTGAAGCTTTCTTT. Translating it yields CAWSGGTGGTEAFF.

CDR3 in DNA: TGTGCCAGCAGCCGCGCGATCACGGTCGCAGATACGCAGTATTTT. Translation gives CASSRAITVADTQYF. The V and J genes are TRBV5-8 and TRBJ2-3; D is unresolved. Germline-derived CDR1 and CDR2 are SGHTS and YDEGEE. Trimming pared 4 bases from V and 4 bases from J, leaving 16 bases between. CDR3 length equals 15 residues.

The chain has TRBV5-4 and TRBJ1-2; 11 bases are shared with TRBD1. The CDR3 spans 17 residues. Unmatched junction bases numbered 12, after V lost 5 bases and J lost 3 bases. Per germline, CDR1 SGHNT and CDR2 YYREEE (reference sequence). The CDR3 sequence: CASSPGQGARVYYGYTF. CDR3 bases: TGTGCCAGCAGTCCTGGACAGGGGGCGAGGGTATACTATGGCTACACCTTC.

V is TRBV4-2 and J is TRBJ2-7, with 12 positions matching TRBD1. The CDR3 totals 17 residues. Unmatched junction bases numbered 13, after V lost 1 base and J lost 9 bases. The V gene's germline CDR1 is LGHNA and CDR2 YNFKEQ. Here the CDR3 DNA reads TGTGCCAGCAGCCAAGGGAGAATGGGGACAGGGGGCTTGGTGCAGTACTTC. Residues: CASSQGRMGTGGLVQYF.

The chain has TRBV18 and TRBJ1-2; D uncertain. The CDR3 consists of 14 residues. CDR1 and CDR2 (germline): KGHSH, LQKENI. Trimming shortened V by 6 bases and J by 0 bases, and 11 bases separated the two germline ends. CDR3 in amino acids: CASSPDGANYGYTF. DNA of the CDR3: TGTGCCAGCTCCCCCGACGGAGCTAACTATGGCTACACCTTC.

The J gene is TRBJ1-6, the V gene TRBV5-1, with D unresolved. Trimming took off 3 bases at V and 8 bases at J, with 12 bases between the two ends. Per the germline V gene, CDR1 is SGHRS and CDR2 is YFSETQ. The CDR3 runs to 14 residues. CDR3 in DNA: TGCGCCAGCAGCTCACAGAGCTGGGATTCACCCCTCCACTTT. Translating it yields CASSSQSWDSPLHF. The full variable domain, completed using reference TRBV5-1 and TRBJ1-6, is KAGVTQTPRYLIKTRGQQVTLSCSPISGHRSVSWYQQTPGQGLQFLFEYFSETQRNKGNFPGRFSGRQFSNSRSEMNVSTLELGDSALYLCASSSQSWDSPLHFGNGTRLTVT.

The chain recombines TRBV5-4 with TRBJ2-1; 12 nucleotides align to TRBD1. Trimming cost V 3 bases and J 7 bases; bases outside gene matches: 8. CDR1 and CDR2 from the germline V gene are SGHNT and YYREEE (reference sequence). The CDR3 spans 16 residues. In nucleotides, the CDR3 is TGTGCCAGCAGCTCGGAAAGGGACAGGGGGCAGAATGAGCAGTTCTTC. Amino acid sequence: CASSSERDRGQNEQFF.

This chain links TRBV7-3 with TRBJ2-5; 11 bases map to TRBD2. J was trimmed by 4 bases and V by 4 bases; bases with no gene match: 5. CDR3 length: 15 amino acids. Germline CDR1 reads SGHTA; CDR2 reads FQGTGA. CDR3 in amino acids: CASSYSGGAGETQYF. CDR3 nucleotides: TGTGCCAGCAGCTATAGCGGGGGGGCCGGAGAGACCCAGTACTTC.

The CDR3 protein is CASSLRLAVTDTQYF. CDR3 bases: TGTGCCAGCAGCTTACGACTAGCGGTCACAGATACGCAGTATTTT. This sequence joins TRBV11-3 and TRBJ2-3, with 9 bases lining up with TRBD2. The germline CDR1 and CDR2 sequences are SGHNT and YENEEA. Trimming took 2 bases from V and 2 from J; bases not matched to a gene: 2. The CDR3 loop spans 15 amino acids.

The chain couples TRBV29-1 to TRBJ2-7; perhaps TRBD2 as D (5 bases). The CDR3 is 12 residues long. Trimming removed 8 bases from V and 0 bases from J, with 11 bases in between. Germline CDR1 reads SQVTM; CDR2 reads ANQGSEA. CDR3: CSLGLRSYEQYF. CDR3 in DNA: TGCAGCCTCGGACTTCGCTCCTACGAGCAGTACTTC.

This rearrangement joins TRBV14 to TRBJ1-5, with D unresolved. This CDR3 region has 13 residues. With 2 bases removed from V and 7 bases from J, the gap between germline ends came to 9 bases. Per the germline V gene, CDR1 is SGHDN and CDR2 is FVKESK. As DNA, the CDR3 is TGTGCCAGCAGCCAATCACTAAGCCAGCCCCAGCATTTT. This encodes CASSQSLSQPQHF.

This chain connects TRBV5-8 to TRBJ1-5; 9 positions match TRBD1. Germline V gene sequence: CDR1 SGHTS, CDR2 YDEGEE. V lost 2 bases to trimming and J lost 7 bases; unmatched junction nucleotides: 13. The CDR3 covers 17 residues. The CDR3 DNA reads TGTGCCAGCAGCTTCAAGGGACAGGGAGTACTACAGCAGCCCCAGCATTTT. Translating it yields CASSFKGQGVLQQPQHF.

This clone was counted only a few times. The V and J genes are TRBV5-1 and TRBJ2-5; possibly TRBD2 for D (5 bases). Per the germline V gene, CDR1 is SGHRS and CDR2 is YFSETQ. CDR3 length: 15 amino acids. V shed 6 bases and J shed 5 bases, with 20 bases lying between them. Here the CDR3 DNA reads TGCGCCAGCACCCCGCTGGGCGGGTTGGGGGAGACCCAGTACTTC. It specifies CASTPLGGLGETQYF.

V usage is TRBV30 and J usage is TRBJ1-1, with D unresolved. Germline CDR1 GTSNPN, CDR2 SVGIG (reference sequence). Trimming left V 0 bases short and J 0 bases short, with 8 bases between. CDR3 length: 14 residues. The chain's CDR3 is CAWSVRRVNTEAFF. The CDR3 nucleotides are TGTGCCTGGAGTGTAAGGCGGGTGAACACTGAAGCTTTCTTT.

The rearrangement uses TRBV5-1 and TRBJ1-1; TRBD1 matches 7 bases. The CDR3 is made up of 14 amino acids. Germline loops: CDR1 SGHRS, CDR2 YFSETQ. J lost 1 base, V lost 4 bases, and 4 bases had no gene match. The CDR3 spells CASSRQGPNTEAFF. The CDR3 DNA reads TGCGCCAGCAGCAGACAGGGACCGAACACTGAAGCTTTCTTT.

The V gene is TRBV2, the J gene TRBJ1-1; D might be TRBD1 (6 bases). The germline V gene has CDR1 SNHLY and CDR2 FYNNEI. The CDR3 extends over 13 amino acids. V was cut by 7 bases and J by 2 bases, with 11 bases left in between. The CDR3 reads CASKGQTNTEAFF. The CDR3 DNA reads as TGTGCCAGCAAAGGACAGACCAACACTGAAGCTTTCTTT.

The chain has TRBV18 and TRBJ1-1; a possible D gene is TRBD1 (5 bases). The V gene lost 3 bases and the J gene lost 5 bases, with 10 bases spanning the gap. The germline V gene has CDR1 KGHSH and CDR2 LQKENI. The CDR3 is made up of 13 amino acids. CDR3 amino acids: CASSPLSGTEAFF. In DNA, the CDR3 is TGTGCCAGCTCACCCCTATCAGGGACTGAAGCTTTCTTT.

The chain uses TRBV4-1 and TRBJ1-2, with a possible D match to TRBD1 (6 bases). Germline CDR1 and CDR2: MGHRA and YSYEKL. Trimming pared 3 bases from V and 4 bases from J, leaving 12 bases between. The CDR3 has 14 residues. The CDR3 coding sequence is TGCGCCAGCAGCCACCGGACAGTCACCTATGGCTACACCTTC. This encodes CASSHRTVTYGYTF.

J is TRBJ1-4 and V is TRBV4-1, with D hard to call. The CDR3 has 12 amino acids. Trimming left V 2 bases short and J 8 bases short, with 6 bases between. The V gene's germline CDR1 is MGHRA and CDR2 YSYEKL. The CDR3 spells CASSQPSEKLFF. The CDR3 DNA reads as TGCGCCAGCAGCCAACCAAGCGAAAAACTGTTTTTT.

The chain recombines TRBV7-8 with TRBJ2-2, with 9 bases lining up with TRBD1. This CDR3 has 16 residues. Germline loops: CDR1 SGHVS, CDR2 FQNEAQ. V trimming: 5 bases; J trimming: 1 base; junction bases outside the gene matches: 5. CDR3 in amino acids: CASSLEGQGNTGELFF. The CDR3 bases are TGTGCCAGCAGCCTAGAGGGACAGGGGAACACCGGGGAGCTGTTTTTT.

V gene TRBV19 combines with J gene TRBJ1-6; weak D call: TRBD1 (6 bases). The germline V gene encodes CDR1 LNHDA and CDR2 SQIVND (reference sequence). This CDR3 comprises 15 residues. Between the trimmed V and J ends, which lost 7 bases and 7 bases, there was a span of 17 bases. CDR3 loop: CASKRSGTSNSPLHF. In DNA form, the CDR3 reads TGTGCCAGTAAGCGATCCGGGACAAGCAATTCACCCCTCCACTTT.

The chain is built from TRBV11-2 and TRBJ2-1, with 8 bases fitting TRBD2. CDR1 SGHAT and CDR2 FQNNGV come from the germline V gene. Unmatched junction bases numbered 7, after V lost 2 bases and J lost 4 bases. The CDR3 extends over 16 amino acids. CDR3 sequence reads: CASSLWGGGPYNEQFF. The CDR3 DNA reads TGTGCCAGCAGCTTATGGGGCGGGGGGCCTTACAATGAGCAGTTCTTC.

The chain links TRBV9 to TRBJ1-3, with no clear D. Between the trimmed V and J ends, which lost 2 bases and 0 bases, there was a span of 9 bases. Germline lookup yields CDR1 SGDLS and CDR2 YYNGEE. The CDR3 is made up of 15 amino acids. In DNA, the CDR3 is TGTGCCAGCAGCGTTCAGTCTTCCTCTGGAAACACCATATATTTT. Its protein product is CASSVQSSSGNTIYF.

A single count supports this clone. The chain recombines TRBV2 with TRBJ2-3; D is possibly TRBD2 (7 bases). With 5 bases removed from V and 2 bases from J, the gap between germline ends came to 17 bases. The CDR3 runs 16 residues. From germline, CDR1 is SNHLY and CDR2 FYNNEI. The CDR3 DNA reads TGTGCCAGCAGTACCCCGGCGGGGGCCCCCACAGATACGCAGTATTTT. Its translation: CASSTPAGAPTDTQYF.

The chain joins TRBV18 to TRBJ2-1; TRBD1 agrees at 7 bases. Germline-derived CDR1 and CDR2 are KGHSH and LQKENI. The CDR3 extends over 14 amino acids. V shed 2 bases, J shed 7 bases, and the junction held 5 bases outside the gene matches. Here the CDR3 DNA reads TGTGCCAGCTCACCAAGGCAGGGGGAGAATGAGCAGTTCTTC. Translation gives CASSPRQGENEQFF.